Following are 26 T cell receptor beta chains from one sample sequenced in a study of beta chain features in type 1 diabetes. Investigators reverse transcribed all isolated RNA, so they sequenced expressed TCRB transcripts. Sequencing was performed with immunoSEQ multiplex PCR; in TCRdb, only in-frame clones are kept and a portion is missing. The repertoire includes a few hundred thousand clones, about 14% of them detected once, and under 0.02% sits in the top ten. The specimen was naive CD4+ T cells from blood. These receptors were taken from a woman between 18 and 30 years old in good health.

The chain is built from TRBV29-1 and TRBJ1-4; 8 bases line up with TRBD1. Per the germline V gene, CDR1 is SQVTM and CDR2 is ANQGSEA. The V segment lost 4 bases and the J segment 8 bases; nucleotides outside the gene matches: 9. The CDR3 is 14 amino acids. CDR3 in amino acids: CSVVGQGAEEKLFF. Here the CDR3 DNA reads TGCAGCGTTGTCGGGCAGGGGGCCGAGGAAAAACTGTTTTTT.

A remark on this clone: The identical CDR3 is also encoded by other nucleotide sequences in the sample. For the CDR3, the DNA is TGCGCCAGCAGCAGCGGGACAGGGGGCAATCAGCCCCAGCATTTT. It yields the protein CASSSGTGGNQPQHF. V gene TRBV5-1 combines with J gene TRBJ1-5, with TRBD1 matching over 10 bases. V shed 4 bases and J 2 bases; nucleotides not matched to a gene: 3. This CDR3 is built from 15 residues. From germline, CDR1 is SGHRS and CDR2 YFSETQ.

The chain employs TRBV7-2 and TRBJ1-2, with 9 bases that match TRBD1. J gave up 4 bases and V 10 bases, and 10 bases lay outside the gene matches. The CDR3 runs to 14 residues. Per germline, CDR1 SGHTA and CDR2 FQGNSA. The CDR3 nucleotides are TGTGCCATCCGGACAGGGGAGGGGGGCTATGGCTACACCTTC. Its protein is CAIRTGEGGYGYTF. Full variable domain (outside the CDR3, taken from reference TRBV7-2 and TRBJ1-2): GAGVSQSPSNKVTEKGKDVELRCDPISGHTALYWYRQSLGQGLEFLIYFQGNSAPDKSGLPSDRFSAERTGGSVSTLTIQRTQQEDSAVYLCAIRTGEGGYGYTFGSGTRLTVV.

This clone was observed a few times. The CDR3 loop reads CASSAGTGGLSKKLFF. The CDR3 DNA is TGTGCCAGTAGTGCCGGGACAGGGGGCCTGTCGAAAAAACTGTTTTTT. The V gene is TRBV19, the J gene TRBJ1-4; TRBD1 agrees at 12 bases. Germline CDR1 and CDR2: LNHDA and SQIVND (reference sequence). The V and J ends lost 5 bases and 9 bases, in that order; junction bases with no gene match: 10. This CDR3 has 16 residues. Filled out from reference TRBV19 and TRBJ1-4, the complete variable domain reads DGGITQSPKYLFRKEGQNVTLSCEQNLNHDAMYWYRQDPGQGLRLIYYSQIVNDFQKGDIAEGYSVSREKKESFPLTVTSAQKNPTAFYLCASSAGTGGLSKKLFFGSGTQLSVL.

This clone has just a few counts. The chain links TRBV9 to TRBJ2-3, with 7 bases aligning to TRBD2. This CDR3 is built from 19 residues. The germline V gene has CDR1 SGDLS and CDR2 YYNGEE. J lost 0 bases, V lost 2 bases, and 15 bases had no gene match. The CDR3, as DNA: TGTGCCAGCAGCGTGGGGGTAGGAGCGGGACGGACTAGCACAGATACGCAGTATTTT. Its translation: CASSVGVGAGRTSTDTQYF.

This clone occurred a few times. This chain joins TRBV30 and TRBJ2-7, with 9 positions matching TRBD2. V lost 5 bases, J lost 4 bases, and 9 bases stayed unmatched. The germline V gene has CDR1 GTSNPN and CDR2 SVGIG (reference sequence). The CDR3 contains 14 residues. The CDR3 loop is CAWERASGMYEQYF. Here the CDR3 DNA reads TGTGCCTGGGAGAGGGCTAGCGGGATGTACGAGCAGTACTTC. Filled out from reference TRBV30 and TRBJ2-7, the complete variable domain reads SQTIHQWPATLVQPVGSPLSLECTVEGTSNPNLYWYRQAAGRGLQLLFYSVGIGQISSEVPQNLSASRPQDRQFILSSKKLLLSDSGFYLCAWERASGMYEQYFGPGTRLTVT.

Only a few counts were recorded for this clone. In the same sample, other DNA sequences code for this CDR3. The chain is built from TRBV30 and TRBJ2-3; 8 positions agree with TRBD2. This CDR3 region has 13 residues. Germline V gene lookup returns CDR1 GTSNPN and CDR2 SVGIG (reference sequence). J lost 2 bases, V lost 4 bases, and 2 bases had no gene match. The CDR3 region is CAWTSGYTDTQYF. The DNA for the CDR3 is TGTGCCTGGACTAGCGGGTACACAGATACGCAGTATTTT.

The chain couples TRBV15 to TRBJ2-5; 10 positions agree with TRBD2. CDR1 LNHNV and CDR2 YYDKDF come from the germline V gene (reference sequence). V lost 1 base and J lost 5; bases outside the gene matches: 4. CDR3 length: 15 residues. This CDR3 is CATSRGSGRRETQYF. CDR3 in DNA: TGTGCCACCAGCAGAGGTAGCGGGAGGCGGGAGACCCAGTACTTC.

This chain uses TRBV6-6 with TRBJ2-7; TRBD1 matches at 12 bases. The CDR3 length is 14 residues. CDR1 is MNHNY, CDR2 SVGAGI, per germline (reference sequence). After removal of 2 bases from V and 6 bases from J, the junction contained 2 bases not matched to a gene. The CDR3 protein is CASSYGTGGTEQYF. The CDR3 DNA sequence: TGTGCCAGCAGTTACGGGACAGGGGGCACCGAGCAGTACTTC.

This clone was detected only a few times. The V call is TRBV9, the J call TRBJ2-1, with TRBD2 as a possible D gene (5 bases). Looked up from germline, CDR1 is SGDLS and CDR2 is YYNGEE. CDR3 size: 16 residues. Trimming left V 3 bases short and J 4 bases short, with 17 bases between. The CDR3 here is CASSGTWGVGYNEQFF. The CDR3 nucleotides read TGTGCCAGCAGCGGTACATGGGGAGTCGGATACAATGAGCAGTTCTTC.

This clone has a handful of counts. The V and J genes are TRBV6-6 and TRBJ2-4, with 8 positions matching TRBD1. The length of the CDR3 is 13 residues. Germline trimming cut 10 bases from V and 6 bases from J; bases unmatched to any gene: 8. Looked up from germline, CDR1 is MNHNY and CDR2 is SVGAGI (reference sequence). CDR3 bases: TGTGCCACCGTTGAACAGGGGGTAAACATTCAGTACTTC. Translation gives CATVEQGVNIQYF.

The sample holds a few counts of this clone. This chain links TRBV9 with TRBJ2-2, with TRBD1 matching 7 bases. This CDR3 has 17 amino acids. CDR1 SGDLS and CDR2 YYNGEE come from the germline V gene. V gave up 3 bases and J gave up 3 bases; unmatched junction bases: 11. The CDR3 protein is CASSESKGTAYTGELFF. Written as DNA, the CDR3 is TGTGCCAGCAGCGAAAGCAAAGGGACAGCGTACACCGGGGAGCTGTTTTTT.

The chain uses TRBV15 and TRBJ2-7; 8 positions match TRBD2. The V gene's germline CDR1 is LNHNV and CDR2 YYDKDF (reference sequence). The CDR3 is 16 amino acids. Trimming removed 3 bases from V and 4 bases from J; junction bases left unmatched: 11. CDR3 amino acids: CATSSGAGGPAYEQYF. CDR3 coding DNA: TGTGCCACCAGCAGTGGGGCGGGAGGTCCCGCTTACGAGCAGTACTTC.

The rearrangement uses TRBV30 and TRBJ1-2; D may be TRBD1 (6 bases). Germline V gene lookup returns CDR1 GTSNPN and CDR2 SVGIG (reference sequence). The CDR3 has 15 amino acids. Trimming left V 2 bases short and J 4 bases short, with 17 bases between. The chain's CDR3 is CAWSLGQSIFYGYTF. The CDR3 bases are TGTGCCTGGAGTTTAGGACAGTCAATCTTCTATGGCTACACCTTC.

This clone was observed a few times. The chain carries TRBV29-1 and TRBJ2-1; 8 bases agree with TRBD1. CDR1 is SQVTM and CDR2 is ANQGSEA in the germline V gene. J gave up 3 bases and V 7 bases, and 5 bases lay outside the gene matches. CDR3 size: 13 residues. CDR3 amino acids: CSGETGVYNEQFF. For the CDR3, the DNA is TGCAGCGGGGAGACAGGGGTCTACAATGAGCAGTTCTTC.

Of note for this clone: The sample contains more than one DNA sequence encoding this CDR3. The chain has TRBV9 and TRBJ2-3; the D is unclear. The ends were cut back, 3 bases at V and 6 bases at J, with 8 bases in the middle. CDR1 SGDLS and CDR2 YYNGEE come from the germline V gene. CDR3 size: 12 residues. CDR3 in DNA: TGTGCCAGCAGCGGCCTCGGGGATACGCAGTATTTT. It specifies CASSGLGDTQYF. Using reference TRBV9 and TRBJ2-3 for the parts outside the CDR3, the full variable domain is DSGVTQTPKHLITATGQRVTLRCSPRSGDLSVYWYQQSLDQGLQFLIQYYNGEERAKGNILERFSAQQFPDLHSELNLSSLELGDSALYFCASSGLGDTQYFGPGTRLTVL.

The chain recombines TRBV27 with TRBJ2-1, with 7 positions matching TRBD2. Trimming cost V 5 bases and J 4 bases; bases outside gene matches: 8. Germline lookup yields CDR1 MNHEY and CDR2 SMNVEV (reference sequence). There are 15 residues in the CDR3. Here the CDR3 DNA reads TGTGCCAGCAGTCCAGGACTAGGGCTTTACAATGAGCAGTTCTTC. This gives the protein CASSPGLGLYNEQFF.

The rearrangement links TRBV29-1 to TRBJ2-5; 8 bases line up with TRBD1. The germline gives CDR1 SQVTM, CDR2 ANQGSEA. Trimming at V came to 2 bases and at J to 5 bases, leaving 7 bases not matched to a gene. This CDR3 region has 14 residues. As DNA, the CDR3 is TGCAGCGTTGAACAGGGGGCGGGTAGCGAGACCCAGTACTTC. Translated, it gives CSVEQGAGSETQYF.

V usage is TRBV15 and J usage is TRBJ2-1; 12 positions agree with TRBD2. V was clipped by 0 bases and J by 2 bases; unmatched bases: 8. The germline V gene has CDR1 LNHNV and CDR2 YYDKDF (reference sequence). The CDR3 is 19 residues long. Here the CDR3 DNA reads TGTGCCACCAGCAGAGACCTAGCGGGAGGGTCGGTTCCCTACAATGAGCAGTTCTTC. Its translation is CATSRDLAGGSVPYNEQFF.

The chain combines TRBV2 with TRBJ2-7, with TRBD2 matching over 13 bases. V shed 7 bases and J 7 bases; nucleotides not matched to a gene: 7. The CDR3 contains 14 residues. Germline loops: CDR1 SNHLY, CDR2 FYNNEI. The CDR3: CASTTGTSGKEQYF. As DNA, the CDR3 is TGTGCCAGCACCACCGGGACTAGCGGGAAGGAGCAGTACTTC.

This clone turned up a few times. The chain has TRBV7-2 and TRBJ2-5, with 8 bases identical to TRBD2. CDR1 is SGHTA and CDR2 is FQGNSA in the germline V gene. This CDR3 region has 13 residues. V trimming: 4 bases; J trimming: 3 bases; junction bases outside the gene matches: 1. DNA for the CDR3: TGTGCCAGCAGCTCGGGACTAGAAGAGACCCAGTACTTC. Its translation: CASSSGLEETQYF.

This sequence joins TRBV2 and TRBJ1-4, with a tentative D call TRBD1 (6 bases). Germline assignment: CDR1 SNHLY and CDR2 FYNNEI. The CDR3 consists of 14 residues. The V end lost 6 bases, the J end lost 8 bases, and 16 bases lay between the germline ends. The CDR3 sequence: CASSPQGLNEKLFF. CDR3 nucleotide sequence: TGTGCCAGCAGCCCACAGGGCTTGAACGAAAAACTGTTTTTT.

V and J are TRBV5-1 and TRBJ2-1; tentatively, D is TRBD1 (5 bases). Looked up from germline, CDR1 is SGHRS and CDR2 is YFSETQ. The CDR3 totals 16 residues. V gave up 0 bases and J gave up 5 bases, with 15 bases separating them. This CDR3 reads CASSLAIVGRNNEQFF. CDR3 in DNA: TGCGCCAGCAGCTTGGCCATAGTGGGGCGGAACAATGAGCAGTTCTTC. The full variable domain, in which reference TRBV5-1 and TRBJ2-1 provide the parts outside the CDR3, is KAGVTQTPRYLIKTRGQQVTLSCSPISGHRSVSWYQQTPGQGLQFLFEYFSETQRNKGNFPGRFSGRQFSNSRSEMNVSTLELGDSALYLCASSLAIVGRNNEQFFGPGTRLTVL.

This clone was counted only a few times. The gene calls are TRBV19 and TRBJ2-7; the match to TRBD1 covers 9 bases. Trimming removed 5 bases from V and 6 bases from J; junction bases left unmatched: 11. The CDR3 runs 15 residues. The germline CDR1 and CDR2 sequences are LNHDA and SQIVND (reference sequence). The DNA of the CDR3 is TGTGCCAGTAGTGCGAGCGGGACAGGGCTACTCGAGCAGTACTTC. Its translation: CASSASGTGLLEQYF.

This clone was detected a few times. This sequence joins TRBV7-9 and TRBJ2-7; the match to TRBD1 covers 8 bases. The CDR3 is 15 amino acids. With 5 bases clipped from V and 0 bases from J, the junction kept 6 bases outside the gene matches. From germline, CDR1 is SEHNR and CDR2 FQNEAQ (reference sequence). CDR3 in DNA: TGTGCCAGCAGCCCCTGGACAGGGAGCTCCTACGAGCAGTACTTC. It translates to CASSPWTGSSYEQYF.

This chain links TRBV27 with TRBJ1-5; no firm D call. Germline CDR1 is MNHEY and CDR2 is SMNVEV (reference sequence). Trimming cost V 3 bases and J 4 bases, with 16 bases left between them. The CDR3 consists of 16 residues. The CDR3 DNA reads TGTGCCAGCAGTTTGGTTTACGGGGAAGGAAATCAGCCCCAGCATTTT. Its protein is CASSLVYGEGNQPQHF.